This section outlines one T cell receptor beta chain sequence together with its context. Its antigen is currently not known. Base qualities are missing; no much larger clone stands one base away. Genomic DNA was extracted from sorted cells for sequencing of the TCRbeta CDR3 region. The immunoSEQ Assay was used to sequence the TCRbeta CDR3 regions. TCRdb obtained this table from immuneACCESS and retained in-frame rearrangements with V and J assigned. These tables miss some clones; where compared with another copy, unresolved V genes account for less than half of the shortfall, and the remainder is unexplained. For this sample the table gives some 96,000 clones, of which roughly 90% were detected only once. The top ten constitute about 0.51% of the sample. The data derive from a study of OX40 agonist ivuxolimab in advanced cancers. Describing the broader study: Ivuxolimab was a fully human IgG2 agonistic monoclonal antibody targeting the costimulatory receptor OX40 (CD134). The point of sequencing TCRbeta in the periphery was to test whether ivuxolimab changed TCR sequence diversity and drove clonal T-cell expansion. Prior anti-PD-1, anti-PD-L1 or anti-CTLA-4 therapy was permitted, and checkpoint inhibitors had been received by roughly 42% of dose-escalation patients. In the dose-escalation cohort, approximately 82% of patients were male, and the mean age was 60 years with a range of roughly 20 to 80. Three dose-escalation patients achieved partial responses, one with hepatocellular carcinoma and two with cutaneous melanoma. The paper describes the monotherapy dose-escalation part (N of about 55 patients) of the phase I trial of ivuxolimab. Of the roughly 52 dose-escalation patients, hepatocellular carcinoma was present in approximately 20, melanoma in roughly 15, renal cell carcinoma in 9 and head and neck cancer in 9. Intravenous ivuxolimab was administered to patients every 2 weeks at six dose levels: 0.01, 0.1, 0.3, 1.5, 3 and 10 mg/kg. Findings and caveats that apply to the study as a whole: After ivuxolimab, more expanded clones were found on average in CD8+ T cells than in CD4+ T cells. At doses from 0.1 to 3.0 mg/kg, clonal expansion was seen in both CD4+ and CD8+ blood T cells between baseline and week 6. In the 0.1-3.0 mg/kg groups, partial responders had among the lowest normalized peripheral clonal expansion, particularly in CD8+ T cells. Low levels of normalized T-cell clonal expansion were also seen in some nonresponding patients. Antigen specificity was not determined for the clonally expanded peripheral T cells.

Its CDR3 holds 13 amino acids, cysteine through phenylalanine. Just the 39-base CDR3 DNA is kept, in frame starting at base 1. V is pared back by 1 base and J by 7 bases, with 9 bases lying between the germline termini. CDR1 SGHRS and CDR2 YFSETQ were looked up in the germline V gene. Patients with a history of autoimmune disease or receiving systemic immunosuppression were excluded from the trial. In every dose cohort, peripheral blood was drawn for TCR sequencing at baseline, cycle 4 day 1, and cycle 7 day 1. The samples were drawn from a first-in-human, open-label, multicenter phase I dose-escalation trial of ivuxolimab. Adults with locally advanced or metastatic melanoma, renal cell carcinoma, hepatocellular carcinoma or head and neck squamous cell carcinoma were enrolled in the trial. CD4+ and CD8+ T cells were sorted separately from peripheral blood before TCR sequencing.

The TCR originated in an adult with an advanced solid tumor such as melanoma, head and neck, liver or kidney cancer. The chain is encoded by TRBV5-1 joined to TRBJ2-1; confidence is insufficient to name the D gene. Sample: CD4+ or CD8+ T cells sorted from blood, taken in a trial of the OX40 agonist ivuxolimab. The nucleotide sequence is given as TGCGCCAGCAGCTTGTTCAACCGTAATGAGCAGTTCTTC. Translation gives CASSLFNRNEQFF.